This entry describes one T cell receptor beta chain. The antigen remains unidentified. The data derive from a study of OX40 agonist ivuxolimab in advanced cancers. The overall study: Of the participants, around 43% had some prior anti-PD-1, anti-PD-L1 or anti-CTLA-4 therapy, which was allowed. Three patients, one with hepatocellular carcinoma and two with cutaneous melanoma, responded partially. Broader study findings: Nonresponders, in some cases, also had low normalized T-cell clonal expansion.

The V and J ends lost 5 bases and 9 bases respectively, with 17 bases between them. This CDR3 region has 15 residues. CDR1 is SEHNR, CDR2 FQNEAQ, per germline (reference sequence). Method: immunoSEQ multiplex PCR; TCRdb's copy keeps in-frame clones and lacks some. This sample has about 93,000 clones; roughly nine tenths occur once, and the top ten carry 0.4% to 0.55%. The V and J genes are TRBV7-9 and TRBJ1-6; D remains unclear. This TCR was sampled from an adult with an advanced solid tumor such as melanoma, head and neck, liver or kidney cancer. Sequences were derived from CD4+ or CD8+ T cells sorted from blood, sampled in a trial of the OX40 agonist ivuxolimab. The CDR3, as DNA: TGTGCCAGCAGCCCCTCGGGGATAGACACTTCACCCCTCCACTTT. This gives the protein CASSPSGIDTSPLHF.